This TCR beta chain appears in the sequencing data of a study of T cell repertoires in cytomegalovirus infection. Looking at the study overall: CMV infection plus the matching HLA type was flagged by public TCR beta signatures.

Germline CDR1 is LGHNA and CDR2 is YNFKEQ. The CDR3 spans 16 residues. The germline V and J ends were trimmed by 4 bases and 1 base, with 16 bases remaining between them. There are a few counts of this clonotype. Its antigen is undetermined. Study conclusions and caveats: CMV-specific TCR beta clonotypes restricted by HLA-C were the ones dominating the ex vivo response. There were carriers of CMV plus the relevant HLA, and cumulative public TCR beta family frequency identified them.

TCRdb reanalysed the reads using MiXCR and keeps one entry per CDR3 protein. The data contain some 170,000 distinct CDR3 sequences, about a sixth of them singletons. The sample taken for sequencing was CD8+ T cells from PBMCs. This clonotype was sampled from a human donor in good health (CMV status not recorded). Some clones in this sample may be carry-over from other donors' samples. The rearrangement links TRBV4-2 to TRBJ2-5; tentative D call: TRBD2 (6 bases). The CDR3 region has the DNA TGTGCCAGCAGCCCCGGAGGGGTAACACTCCAAGAGACCCAGTACTTC. Amino acid sequence: CASSPGGVTLQETQYF.